The 8 T cell receptor beta chains below come from one sample, sequenced in a study of blood T cell repertoires in COVID-19. TCRdb keeps only in-frame clones here, not all; method: immunoSEQ multiplex PCR. The repertoire holds tens of thousands of clones, with roughly 84% as singletons. Sequencing was performed on peripheral blood. All receptors derive from an elderly man with COVID-19, enrolled during active disease.

The chain is built from TRBV18 and TRBJ1-3, with 7 bases that match TRBD1. V shed 1 base and J 5 bases; nucleotides not matched to a gene: 5. Germline CDR1 reads KGHSH; CDR2 reads LQKENI. CDR3 length equals 15 residues. CDR3 sequence: CASSPQTGPRNTIYF. CDR3 DNA sequence: TGTGCCAGCTCACCACAGACAGGGCCAAGAAACACCATATATTTT.

The chain carries TRBV5-5 and TRBJ2-7; D is unresolved. This CDR3 has 12 residues. Looked up from germline, CDR1 is SGHKS and CDR2 is YYEKEE (reference sequence). V lost 3 bases and J lost 12, with 16 bases in between. The CDR3 DNA reads as TGTGCCAGCAGCTCACCCCCCGCCCCCGGGTACTTC. Translation gives CASSSPPAPGYF.

This clone was counted a single time. This chain uses TRBV6-5 with TRBJ2-5; 7 bases fit TRBD1. J gave up 5 bases and V 5 bases, and 2 bases lay outside the gene matches. Germline-derived CDR1 and CDR2 are MNHEY and SVGAGI. The CDR3 contains 12 residues. The CDR3 is CASSRGLETQYF. CDR3 nucleotide sequence: TGTGCCAGCAGTAGGGGGCTGGAGACCCAGTACTTC.

This chain links TRBV6-1 with TRBJ1-6; 9 nucleotides match TRBD1. This CDR3 is built from 19 residues. Germline CDR1 is MNHNS and CDR2 is SASEGT. After removal of 2 bases from V and 0 bases from J, the junction contained 8 bases not matched to a gene. The DNA of the CDR3 is TGTGCCAGCAGTGAAACCCCGGGACAGGGCAGCTCCTATAATTCACCCCTCCACTTT. It encodes CASSETPGQGSSYNSPLHF.

The rearrangement joins TRBV20-1 to TRBJ2-2, with 9 bases that match TRBD2. This CDR3 is 18 amino acids long. Germline CDR1 and CDR2: DFQATT and SNEGSKA (reference sequence). Trimming at V came to 3 bases and at J to 1 base, leaving 12 bases not matched to a gene. The CDR3 region has the DNA TGCAGTGCTAGTCGCTCGCGGGGGGGAGGCCTGAACACCGGGGAGCTGTTTTTT. Translated, it gives CSASRSRGGGLNTGELFF.

This clone occurred a few times. The chain combines TRBV19 with TRBJ1-5; 7 bases line up with TRBD1. Germline trimming cut 4 bases from V and 2 bases from J; bases unmatched to any gene: 11. The germline CDR1 and CDR2 sequences are LNHDA and SQIVND (reference sequence). This CDR3 is built from 17 residues. CDR3 protein: CASSTIDRVQRNQPQHF. As DNA, the CDR3 is TGTGCCAGTAGTACTATTGACAGGGTACAACGCAATCAGCCCCAGCATTTT.

The chain joins TRBV12-3 or TRBV12-4 to TRBJ2-4, with D uncertain. With 4 bases removed from V and 7 bases from J, the gap between germline ends came to 8 bases. This CDR3 is 12 amino acids long. The CDR3 region is CASSYKANIQYF. The CDR3 bases are TGTGCCAGCAGTTATAAAGCCAACATTCAGTACTTC.

The genes are TRBV28 and TRBJ1-2; D uncertain. CDR1 MDHEN and CDR2 SYDVKM come from the germline V gene. The length of the CDR3 is 14 residues. The V end was cut by 2 bases, the J end by 4 bases, with 11 bases between. CDR3 region: CASSLGGIPYGYTF. In nucleotides, the CDR3 is TGTGCCAGCAGTTTAGGCGGGATACCCTATGGCTACACCTTC.